Listed here is a single T cell receptor beta chain. What it recognizes is unknown. The entry originates in a study of identical twins. Notes on the study in general: The study drew conclusions from cross-sectional statistical analysis, not from following the same donors.

With no exceptions, donors were healthy Caucasians. V was clipped by 0 bases and J by 3 bases; unmatched bases: 9. The CDR3 consists of 17 residues. Germline-derived CDR1 and CDR2 are LGHNA and YNFKEQ. TCRdb analysed the 5' RACE reads with MiXCR anew, one entry per CDR3 protein. The sample lists 1,800,000 or so distinct CDR3 sequences, roughly a third occurring once. The sequence was obtained from a newborn girl in good health. The chain uses TRBV4-2 and TRBJ2-3, with 7 bases matching TRBD2. The sequenced material came from cord blood. This chain's CDR3 is CASSQDPGTIPTDTQYF. The DNA for the CDR3 is TGTGCCAGCAGCCAAGATCCCGGGACTATTCCAACAGATACGCAGTATTTT.